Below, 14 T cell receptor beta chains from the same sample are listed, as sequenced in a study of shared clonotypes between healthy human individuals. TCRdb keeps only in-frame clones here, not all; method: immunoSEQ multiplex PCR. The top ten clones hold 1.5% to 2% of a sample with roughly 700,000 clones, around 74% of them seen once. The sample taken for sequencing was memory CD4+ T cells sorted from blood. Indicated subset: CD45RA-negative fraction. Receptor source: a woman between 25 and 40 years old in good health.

The CDR3: CASSYSWDSTYEQYF. CDR3 nucleotide sequence: TGTGCCAGCAGTTATAGTTGGGACAGTACTTACGAGCAGTACTTC. This chain connects TRBV6-5 to TRBJ2-7, with TRBD1 matching over 7 bases. The CDR3 spans 15 residues. Per the germline V gene, CDR1 is MNHEY and CDR2 is SVGAGI. J gave up 4 bases and V 3 bases, and 9 bases lay outside the gene matches.

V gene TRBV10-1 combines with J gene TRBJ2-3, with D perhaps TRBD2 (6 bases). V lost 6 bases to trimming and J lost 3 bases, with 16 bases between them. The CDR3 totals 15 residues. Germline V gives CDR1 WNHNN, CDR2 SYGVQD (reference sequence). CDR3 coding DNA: TGCGCCAGCAGCCTCACTCCGGGGGATACAGATACGCAGTATTTT. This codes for CASSLTPGDTDTQYF.

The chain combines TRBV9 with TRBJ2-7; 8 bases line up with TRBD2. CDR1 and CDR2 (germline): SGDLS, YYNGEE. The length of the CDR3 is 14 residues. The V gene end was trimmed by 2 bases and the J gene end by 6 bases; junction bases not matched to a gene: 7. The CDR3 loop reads CASSVGAGGGEQYF. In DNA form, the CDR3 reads TGTGCCAGCAGCGTGGGAGCCGGGGGGGGCGAGCAGTACTTC.

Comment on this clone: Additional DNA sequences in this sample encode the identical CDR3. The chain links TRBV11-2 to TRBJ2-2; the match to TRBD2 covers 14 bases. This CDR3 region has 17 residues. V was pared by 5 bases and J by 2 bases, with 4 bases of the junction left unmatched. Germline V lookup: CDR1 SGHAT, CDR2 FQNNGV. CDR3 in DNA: TGTGCCAGCAGCGCCGGGACTAGCGGGAGTAACACCGGGGAGCTGTTTTTT. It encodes CASSAGTSGSNTGELFF.

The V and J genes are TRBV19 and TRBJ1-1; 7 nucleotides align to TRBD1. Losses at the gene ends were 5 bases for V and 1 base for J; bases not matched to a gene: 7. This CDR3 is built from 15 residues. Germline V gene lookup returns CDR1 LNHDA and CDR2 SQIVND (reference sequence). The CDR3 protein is CASSGSRGRNTEAFF. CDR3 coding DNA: TGTGCCAGTAGTGGAAGCAGGGGGAGGAACACTGAAGCTTTCTTT. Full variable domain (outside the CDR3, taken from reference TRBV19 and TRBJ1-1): DGGITQSPKYLFRKEGQNVTLSCEQNLNHDAMYWYRQDPGQGLRLIYYSQIVNDFQKGDIAEGYSVSREKKESFPLTVTSAQKNPTAFYLCASSGSRGRNTEAFFGQGTRLTVV.

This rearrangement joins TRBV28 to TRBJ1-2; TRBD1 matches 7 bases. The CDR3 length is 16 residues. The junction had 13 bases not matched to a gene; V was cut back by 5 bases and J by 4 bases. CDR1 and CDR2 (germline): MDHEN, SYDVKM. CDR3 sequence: CASSIRDSSFSYGYTF. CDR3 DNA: TGTGCCAGCAGTATCCGGGACAGCTCTTTTTCCTATGGCTACACCTTC.

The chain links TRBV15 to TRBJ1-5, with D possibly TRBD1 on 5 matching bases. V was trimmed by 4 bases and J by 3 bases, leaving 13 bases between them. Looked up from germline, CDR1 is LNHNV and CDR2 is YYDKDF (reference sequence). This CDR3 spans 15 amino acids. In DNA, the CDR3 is TGTGCCACCAGCAATGGGGGGGTACACAATCAGCCCCAGCATTTT. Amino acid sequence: CATSNGGVHNQPQHF.

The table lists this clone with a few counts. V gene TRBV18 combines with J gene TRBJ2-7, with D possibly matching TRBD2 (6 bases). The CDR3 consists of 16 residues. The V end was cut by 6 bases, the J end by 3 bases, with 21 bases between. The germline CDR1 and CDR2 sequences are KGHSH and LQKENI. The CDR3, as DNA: TGTGCCAGCTCCACATCGCATGGGGGGATTGGCTACGAGCAGTACTTC. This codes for CASSTSHGGIGYEQYF.

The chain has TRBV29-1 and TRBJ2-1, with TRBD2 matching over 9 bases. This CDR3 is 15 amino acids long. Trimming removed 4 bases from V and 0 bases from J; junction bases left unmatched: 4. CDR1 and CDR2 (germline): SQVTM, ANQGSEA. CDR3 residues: CSVGASGVSYNEQFF. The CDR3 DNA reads TGCAGCGTTGGTGCTAGCGGGGTCTCCTACAATGAGCAGTTCTTC.

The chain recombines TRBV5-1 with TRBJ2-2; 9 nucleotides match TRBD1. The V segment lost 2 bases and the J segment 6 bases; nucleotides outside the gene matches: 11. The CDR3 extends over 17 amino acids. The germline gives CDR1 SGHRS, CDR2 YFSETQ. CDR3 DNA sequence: TGCGCCAGCAGCTTCTCCCCCGGGACAGGGTCTTCCGGGGAGCTGTTTTTT. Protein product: CASSFSPGTGSSGELFF. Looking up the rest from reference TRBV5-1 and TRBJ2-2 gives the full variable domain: KAGVTQTPRYLIKTRGQQVTLSCSPISGHRSVSWYQQTPGQGLQFLFEYFSETQRNKGNFPGRFSGRQFSNSRSEMNVSTLELGDSALYLCASSFSPGTGSSGELFFGEGSRLTVL.

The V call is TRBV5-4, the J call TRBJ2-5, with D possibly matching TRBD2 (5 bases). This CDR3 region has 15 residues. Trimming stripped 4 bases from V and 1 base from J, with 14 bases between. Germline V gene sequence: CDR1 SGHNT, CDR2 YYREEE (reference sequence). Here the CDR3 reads CASSPSGLIQETQYF. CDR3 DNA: TGTGCCAGCAGCCCATCCGGACTTATCCAAGAGACCCAGTACTTC.

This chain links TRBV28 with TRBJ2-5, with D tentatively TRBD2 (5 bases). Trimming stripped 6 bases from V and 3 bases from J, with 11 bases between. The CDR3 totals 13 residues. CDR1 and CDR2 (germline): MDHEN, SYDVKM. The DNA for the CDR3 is TGTGCCAGCAGCACCCCGGGGAAAGAGACCCAGTACTTC. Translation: CASSTPGKETQYF.

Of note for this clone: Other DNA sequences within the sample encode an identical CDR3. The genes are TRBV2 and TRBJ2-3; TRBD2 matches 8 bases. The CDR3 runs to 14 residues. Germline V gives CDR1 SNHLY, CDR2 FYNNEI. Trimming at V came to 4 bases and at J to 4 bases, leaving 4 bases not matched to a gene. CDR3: CASSGLAGPDTQYF. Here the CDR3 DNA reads TGTGCCAGCAGTGGGTTAGCGGGACCAGATACGCAGTATTTT.

CDR3 sequence reads: CASSWTVNNYGYTF. The CDR3 coding sequence is TGTGCCAGCAGTTGGACAGTAAATAACTATGGCTACACCTTC. This chain uses TRBV28 with TRBJ1-2, with a tentative D call TRBD1 (6 bases). Germline CDR1 MDHEN, CDR2 SYDVKM. V dropped 4 bases and J dropped 1 base, with 10 bases sitting between them. This CDR3 is built from 14 residues.